Listed below are T cell receptor beta chains from one sample, sequenced in a study of tumor-infiltrating lymphocytes in localized non-small cell lung cancer. Some clones are missing from TCRdb's copy, which holds only in-frame ones; the method was immunoSEQ multiplex PCR. The sample holds 9,000 to 10,000 clones, around 73% seen once. Sequencing was performed on lung tumor tissue. The receptors were sampled from a human donor with non-small cell lung cancer. Both conserved end residues are part of each CDR3. The order of the fields is CDR3 protein, CDR3 DNA, D gene, clone size, V gene, J gene. The D gene is left open where the match is weak. A clone size is listed for some rows: how often the clone was seen (once, few, many), or a class if it is expanded.

cdr3_aa: CASSPRTGGIETQYF
cdr3_nt: TGTGCCAGCAGCCCACGGACAGGGGGAATAGAGACCCAGTACTTC
d_call: TRBD1
clone_size: NA
v_call: TRBV5-4
j_call: TRBJ2-5

cdr3_aa: CAWGRLGAGAGEQYF
cdr3_nt: TGTGCCTGGGGCCGATTAGGTGCGGGGGCGGGGGAGCAGTACTTC
d_call: NA
clone_size: NA
v_call: TRBV30
j_call: TRBJ2-7

cdr3_aa: CASSQDLRTAAVEQFF
cdr3_nt: TGTGCCAGCAGCCAAGATTTGAGGACTGCCGCCGTTGAGCAGTTCTTC
d_call: NA
clone_size: few
v_call: TRBV4-2
j_call: TRBJ2-1

cdr3_aa: CASSDRGGFGEKLFF
cdr3_nt: TGCGCCAGCAGTGACAGGGGCGGTTTCGGTGAAAAACTGTTTTTT
d_call: NA
clone_size: NA
v_call: TRBV10-1
j_call: TRBJ1-4

cdr3_aa: CASSMGLNEAFF
cdr3_nt: TGTGCCAGTAGTATGGGGCTGAATGAAGCTTTCTTT
d_call: NA
clone_size: NA
v_call: TRBV19
j_call: TRBJ1-1

cdr3_aa: CASSGNDRGRTGELFF
cdr3_nt: TGTGCCAGCAGCGGAAACGACAGGGGGCGGACCGGGGAGCTGTTTTTT
d_call: TRBD1
clone_size: NA
v_call: TRBV5-4
j_call: TRBJ2-2

cdr3_aa: CASSQDRWPQDIQYF
cdr3_nt: TGCGCCAGCAGCCAAGATCGATGGCCCCAAGACATTCAGTACTTC
d_call: NA
clone_size: NA
v_call: TRBV4-1
j_call: TRBJ2-4

cdr3_aa: CSVKRQETQYF
cdr3_nt: TGCAGCGTTAAAAGACAAGAGACCCAGTACTTC
d_call: NA
clone_size: NA
v_call: TRBV29-1
j_call: TRBJ2-5

cdr3_aa: CASVPGQTFYGYTF
cdr3_nt: TGTGCCAGTGTACCGGGACAGACGTTCTATGGCTACACCTTC
d_call: TRBD1
clone_size: NA
v_call: TRBV19
j_call: TRBJ1-2

cdr3_aa: CASGPDSYEQYF
cdr3_nt: TGTGCCAGCGGCCCAGACAGCTACGAGCAGTACTTC
d_call: NA
clone_size: NA
v_call: TRBV5-8
j_call: TRBJ2-7

cdr3_aa: CASSVADSGLLQFF
cdr3_nt: TGTGCCAGCAGCGTAGCCGACAGCGGGTTACTTCAGTTCTTC
d_call: NA
clone_size: NA
v_call: TRBV9
j_call: TRBJ2-1

cdr3_aa: CAWSDQVWELFF
cdr3_nt: TGTGCCTGGAGTGACCAGGTCTGGGAGCTGTTTTTT
d_call: NA
clone_size: NA
v_call: TRBV30
j_call: TRBJ2-2

cdr3_aa: CAWDLGGAEQYF
cdr3_nt: TGTGCCTGGGACCTCGGGGGGGCCGAGCAGTACTTC
d_call: TRBD2
clone_size: NA
v_call: TRBV30
j_call: TRBJ2-7